What follows describes a single TCR beta chain. Antigen: not known. The same CDR3 is also encoded by other DNA sequences in this sample. The V gene end was trimmed by 2 bases and the J gene end by 5 bases; junction bases not matched to a gene: 3. Germline V gene data show CDR1 as MNHEY and CDR2 as SVGAGI. There are 13 residues in the CDR3. The data originate from a study of T cell responses to AZD1222 COVID-19 vaccine. Method: immunoSEQ multiplex PCR; TCRdb's copy keeps in-frame clones and lacks some. In the table there are around 140,000 clones, 75% to 90% of which are singletons. Study outcomes and limitations: After two AZD1222 doses, spike-specific TCR breadth and depth rose versus day 0. Epitopes outside B.1.351 and B.1.1.7 mutated regions reportedly drew nearly half of spike TCRs. Clonal diversity was possibly underestimated, and white British individuals and females predominated among donors.

The sequence was collected from an adult in good health. The V and J genes are TRBV6-5 and TRBJ2-7; 7 bases fit TRBD1. The starting material was peripheral blood, obtained on day 0 of AZD1222 vaccination. The CDR3 DNA sequence: TGTGCCAGCAGTTACGGCAGGGGGAACGAGCAGTACTTC. Translated: CASSYGRGNEQYF.